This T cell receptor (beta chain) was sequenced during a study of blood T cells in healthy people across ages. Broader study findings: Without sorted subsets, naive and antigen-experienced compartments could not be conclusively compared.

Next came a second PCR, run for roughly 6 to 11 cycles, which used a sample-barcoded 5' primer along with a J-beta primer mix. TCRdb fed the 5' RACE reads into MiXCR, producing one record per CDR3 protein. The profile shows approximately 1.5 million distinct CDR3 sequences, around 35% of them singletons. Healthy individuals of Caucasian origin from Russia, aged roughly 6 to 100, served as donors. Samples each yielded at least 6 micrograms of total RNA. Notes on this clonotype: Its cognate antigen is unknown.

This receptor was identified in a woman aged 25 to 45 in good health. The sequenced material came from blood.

In DNA form, the CDR3 reads TGTGCCAGCAGTTTTGGGGGTGTTCGTAGGGACAGGGACGAGCAGTACTTC. Its translation is CASSFGGVRRDRDEQYF. The chain joins TRBV12-3 or TRBV12-4 to TRBJ2-7; 9 bases match TRBD1. V gave up 3 bases and J gave up 5 bases; unmatched junction bases: 14. The CDR3 is made up of 17 amino acids.